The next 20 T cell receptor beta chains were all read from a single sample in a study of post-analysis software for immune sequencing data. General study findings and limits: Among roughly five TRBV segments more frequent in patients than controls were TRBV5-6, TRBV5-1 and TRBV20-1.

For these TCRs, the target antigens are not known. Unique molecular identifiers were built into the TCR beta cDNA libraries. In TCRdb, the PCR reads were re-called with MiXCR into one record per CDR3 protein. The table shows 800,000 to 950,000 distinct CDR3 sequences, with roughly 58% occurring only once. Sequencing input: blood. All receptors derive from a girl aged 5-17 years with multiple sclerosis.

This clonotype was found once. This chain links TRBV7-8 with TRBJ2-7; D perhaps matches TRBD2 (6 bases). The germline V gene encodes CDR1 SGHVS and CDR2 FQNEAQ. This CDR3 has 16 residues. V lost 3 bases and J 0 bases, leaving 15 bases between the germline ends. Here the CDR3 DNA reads TGTGCCAGCAGCTTGGGGAACCTAGCGAACTCCTACGAGCAGTACTTC. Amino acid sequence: CASSLGNLANSYEQYF.

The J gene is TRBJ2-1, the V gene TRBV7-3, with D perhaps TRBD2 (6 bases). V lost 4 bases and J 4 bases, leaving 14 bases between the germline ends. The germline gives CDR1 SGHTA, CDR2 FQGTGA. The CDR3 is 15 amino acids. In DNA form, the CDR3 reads TGTGCCAGCAGCTACGGGACTGGCGGTTACAATGAGCAGTTCTTC. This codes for CASSYGTGGYNEQFF.

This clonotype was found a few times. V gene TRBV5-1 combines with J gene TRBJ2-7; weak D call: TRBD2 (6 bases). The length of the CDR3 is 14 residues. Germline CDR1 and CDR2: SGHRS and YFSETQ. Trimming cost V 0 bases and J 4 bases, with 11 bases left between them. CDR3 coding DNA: TGCGCCAGCAGCTTGGCCGGGGGAGAGTACGAGCAGTACTTC. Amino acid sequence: CASSLAGGEYEQYF.

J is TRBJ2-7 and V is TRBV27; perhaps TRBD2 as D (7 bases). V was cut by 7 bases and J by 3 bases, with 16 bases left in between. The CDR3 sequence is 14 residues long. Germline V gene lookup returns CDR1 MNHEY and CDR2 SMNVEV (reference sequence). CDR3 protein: CASTQRRGGYEQYF. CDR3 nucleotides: TGTGCCAGCACCCAGAGGAGGGGGGGCTACGAGCAGTACTTC.

CDR3 loop: CASSRSGGALETQYF. In DNA, the CDR3 is TGTGCCAGCAGTAGGAGCGGGGGGGCCTTAGAGACCCAGTACTTC. The genes are TRBV6-5 and TRBJ2-5, with TRBD2 identical over 10 bases. Germline V gene data show CDR1 as MNHEY and CDR2 as SVGAGI. This CDR3 region has 15 residues. The V and J ends lost 5 bases and 4 bases, in that order; junction bases with no gene match: 7.

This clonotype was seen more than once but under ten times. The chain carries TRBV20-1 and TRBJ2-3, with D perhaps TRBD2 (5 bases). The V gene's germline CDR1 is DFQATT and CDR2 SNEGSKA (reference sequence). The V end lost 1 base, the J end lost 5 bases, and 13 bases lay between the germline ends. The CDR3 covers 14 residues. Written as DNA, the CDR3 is TGCAGTGCTAGAGGTCCACTAGGTAGAGATACGCAGTATTTT. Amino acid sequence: CSARGPLGRDTQYF.

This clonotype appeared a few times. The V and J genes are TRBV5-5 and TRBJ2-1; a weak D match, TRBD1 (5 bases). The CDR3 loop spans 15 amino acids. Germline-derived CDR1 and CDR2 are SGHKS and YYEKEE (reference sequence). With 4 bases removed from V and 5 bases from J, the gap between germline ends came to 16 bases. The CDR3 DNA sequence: TGTGCCAGCAGCCCCGCCCAGGGTTCCCACAATGAGCAGTTCTTC. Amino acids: CASSPAQGSHNEQFF.

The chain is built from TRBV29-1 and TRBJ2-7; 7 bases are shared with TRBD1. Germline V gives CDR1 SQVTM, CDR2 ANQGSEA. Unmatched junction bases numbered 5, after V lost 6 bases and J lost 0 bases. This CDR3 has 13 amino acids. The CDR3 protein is CSVAGGSSYEQYF. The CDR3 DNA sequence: TGCAGCGTCGCAGGGGGATCCTCCTACGAGCAGTACTTC.

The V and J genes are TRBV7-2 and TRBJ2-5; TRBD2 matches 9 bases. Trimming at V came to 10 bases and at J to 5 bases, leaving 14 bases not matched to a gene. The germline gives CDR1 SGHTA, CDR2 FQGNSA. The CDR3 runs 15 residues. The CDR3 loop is CAITLPSGAWETQYF. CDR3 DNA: TGTGCCATCACGCTCCCTAGCGGGGCCTGGGAGACCCAGTACTTC.

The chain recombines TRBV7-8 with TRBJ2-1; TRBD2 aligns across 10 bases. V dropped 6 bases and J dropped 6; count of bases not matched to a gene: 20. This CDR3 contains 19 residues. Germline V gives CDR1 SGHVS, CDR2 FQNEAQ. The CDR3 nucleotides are TGTGCCAGCAGTCGACGGATAGCCATAACTAGCGGGAAAGGCAATGAGCAGTTCTTC. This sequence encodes CASSRRIAITSGKGNEQFF. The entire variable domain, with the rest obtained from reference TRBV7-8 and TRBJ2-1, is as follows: GAGVSQSPRYKVAKRGQDVALRCDPISGHVSLFWYQQALGQGPEFLTYFQNEAQLDKSGLPSDRFFAERPEGSVSTLKIQRTQQEDSAVYLCASSRRIAITSGKGNEQFFGPGTRLTVL.

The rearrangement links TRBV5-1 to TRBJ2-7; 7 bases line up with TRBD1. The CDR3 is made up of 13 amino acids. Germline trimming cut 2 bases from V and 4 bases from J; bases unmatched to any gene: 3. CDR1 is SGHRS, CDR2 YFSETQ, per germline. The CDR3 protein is CASSFVQGYEQYF. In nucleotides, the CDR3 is TGCGCCAGCAGCTTCGTACAGGGGTACGAGCAGTACTTC. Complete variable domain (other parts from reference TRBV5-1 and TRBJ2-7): KAGVTQTPRYLIKTRGQQVTLSCSPISGHRSVSWYQQTPGQGLQFLFEYFSETQRNKGNFPGRFSGRQFSNSRSEMNVSTLELGDSALYLCASSFVQGYEQYFGPGTRLTVT.

This CDR3 is CASRGRTNYGYTF. CDR3 sequence (DNA): TGTGCCAGCCGAGGGAGGACTAACTATGGCTACACCTTC. The chain links TRBV7-2 to TRBJ1-2; D not resolved. The V end lost 8 bases, the J end lost 0 bases, and 10 bases lay between the germline ends. Germline CDR1 is SGHTA and CDR2 is FQGNSA. The CDR3 has 13 residues.

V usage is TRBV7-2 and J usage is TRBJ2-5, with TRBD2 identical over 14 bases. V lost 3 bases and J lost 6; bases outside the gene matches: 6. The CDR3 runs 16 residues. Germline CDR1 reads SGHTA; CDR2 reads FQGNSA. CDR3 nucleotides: TGTGCCAGCAGCTTGACTAGCGGGGGGGCCTCGAAGACCCAGTACTTC. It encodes CASSLTSGGASKTQYF.

The CDR3: CASSSNNRVTEAFF. CDR3 nucleotides: TGCGCCAGCAGCTCAAACAACAGGGTTACTGAAGCTTTCTTT. The V and J genes are TRBV5-1 and TRBJ1-1, with D possibly TRBD1 on 6 matching bases. The CDR3 contains 14 residues. Germline CDR1 is SGHRS and CDR2 is YFSETQ. Trimming shortened V by 3 bases and J by 5 bases, and 14 bases separated the two germline ends.

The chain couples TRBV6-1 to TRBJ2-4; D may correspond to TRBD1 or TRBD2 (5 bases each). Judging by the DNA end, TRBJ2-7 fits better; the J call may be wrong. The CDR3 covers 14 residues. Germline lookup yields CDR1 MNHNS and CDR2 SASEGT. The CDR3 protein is CASSEALRGHEQYF. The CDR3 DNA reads TGTGCCAGCAGTGAAGCGCTTCGGGGCCACGAGCAGTACTTC.

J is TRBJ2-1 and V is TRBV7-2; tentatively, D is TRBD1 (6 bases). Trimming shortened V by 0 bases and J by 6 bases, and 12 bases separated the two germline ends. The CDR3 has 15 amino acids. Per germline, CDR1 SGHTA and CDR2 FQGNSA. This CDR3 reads CASSLAQGNFNEQFF. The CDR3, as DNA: TGTGCCAGCAGCTTAGCCCAGGGGAATTTCAATGAGCAGTTCTTC. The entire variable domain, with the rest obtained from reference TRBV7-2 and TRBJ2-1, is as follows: GAGVSQSPSNKVTEKGKDVELRCDPISGHTALYWYRQSLGQGLEFLIYFQGNSAPDKSGLPSDRFSAERTGGSVSTLTIQRTQQEDSAVYLCASSLAQGNFNEQFFGPGTRLTVL.

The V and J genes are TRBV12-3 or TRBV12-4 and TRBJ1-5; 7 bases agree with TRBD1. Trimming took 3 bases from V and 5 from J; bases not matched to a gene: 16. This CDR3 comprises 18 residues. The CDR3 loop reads CASSFDRDSFSQYQPQHF. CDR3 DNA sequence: TGTGCCAGCAGTTTTGATCGGGACAGCTTTTCTCAATATCAGCCCCAGCATTTT.

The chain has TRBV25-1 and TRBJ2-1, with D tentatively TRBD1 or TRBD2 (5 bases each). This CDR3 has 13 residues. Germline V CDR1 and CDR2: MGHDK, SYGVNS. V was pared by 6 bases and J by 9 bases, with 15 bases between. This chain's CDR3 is CASSPTVRGEQFF. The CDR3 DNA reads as TGTGCCAGCAGCCCCACTGTGAGGGGTGAGCAGTTCTTC. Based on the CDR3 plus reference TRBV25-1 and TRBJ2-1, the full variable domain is EADIYQTPRYLVIGTGKKITLECSQTMGHDKMYWYQQDPGMELHLIHYSYGVNSTEKGDLSSESTVSRIRTEHFPLTLESARPSHTSQYLCASSPTVRGEQFFGPGTRLTVL.

Here the CDR3 reads CASSPGLAGEETQYF. DNA for the CDR3: TGCGCCAGCAGCCCCGGACTAGCGGGAGAAGAGACCCAGTACTTC. The chain is built from TRBV5-1 and TRBJ2-5, with 13 bases lining up with TRBD2. The CDR3 totals 15 residues. V dropped 4 bases and J dropped 3; count of bases not matched to a gene: 3. The germline V gene encodes CDR1 SGHRS and CDR2 YFSETQ.

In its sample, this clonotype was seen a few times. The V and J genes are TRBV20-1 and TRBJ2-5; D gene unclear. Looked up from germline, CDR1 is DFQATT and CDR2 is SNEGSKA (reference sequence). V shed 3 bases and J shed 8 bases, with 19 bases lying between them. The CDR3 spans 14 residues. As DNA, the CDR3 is TGCAGTGCTAGCTCTGCCGACCCGGGCGCAACCCAGTACTTC. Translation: CSASSADPGATQYF.